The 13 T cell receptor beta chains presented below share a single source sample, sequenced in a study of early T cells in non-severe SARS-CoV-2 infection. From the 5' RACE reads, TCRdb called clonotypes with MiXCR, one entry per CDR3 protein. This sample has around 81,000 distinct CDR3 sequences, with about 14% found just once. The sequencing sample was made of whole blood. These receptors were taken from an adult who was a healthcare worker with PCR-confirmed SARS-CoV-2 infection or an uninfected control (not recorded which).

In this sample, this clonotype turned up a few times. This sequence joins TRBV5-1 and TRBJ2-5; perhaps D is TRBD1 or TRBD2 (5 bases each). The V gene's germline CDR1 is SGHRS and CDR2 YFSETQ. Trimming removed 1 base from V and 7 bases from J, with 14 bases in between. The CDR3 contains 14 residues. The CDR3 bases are TGCGCCAGCAGCTTGAGACAGAGCGGAGGGACCCAGTACTTC. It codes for CASSLRQSGGTQYF.

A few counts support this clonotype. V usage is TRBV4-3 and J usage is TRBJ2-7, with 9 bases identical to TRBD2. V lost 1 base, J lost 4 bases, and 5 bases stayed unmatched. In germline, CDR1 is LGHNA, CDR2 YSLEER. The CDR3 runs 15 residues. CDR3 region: CASSQALAGRYEQYF. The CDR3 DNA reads TGCGCCAGCAGCCAAGCCCTAGCGGGGAGATACGAGCAGTACTTC.

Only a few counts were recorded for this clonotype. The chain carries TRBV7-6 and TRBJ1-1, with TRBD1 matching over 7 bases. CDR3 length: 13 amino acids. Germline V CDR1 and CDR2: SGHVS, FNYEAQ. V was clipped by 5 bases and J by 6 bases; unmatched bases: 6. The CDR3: CASSQIQGAEAFF. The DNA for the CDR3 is TGTGCCAGCAGCCAAATCCAGGGGGCTGAAGCTTTCTTT.

The DNA of the CDR3 is TGCAGCGTTGACTCTACAGGGCTGCGCGTGAATGGCTACACCTTC. Amino acid sequence: CSVDSTGLRVNGYTF. V usage is TRBV29-1 and J usage is TRBJ1-2, with D perhaps matching TRBD1 (6 bases). This CDR3 is 15 amino acids long. Looked up from germline, CDR1 is SQVTM and CDR2 is ANQGSEA. Trimming stripped 3 bases from V and 6 bases from J, with 20 bases between. The variable domain in full, completed from reference TRBV29-1 and TRBJ1-2, reads SAVISQKPSRDICQRGTSLTIQCQVDSQVTMMFWYRQQPGQSLTLIATANQGSEATYESGFVIDKFPISRPNLTFSTLTVSNMSPEDSSIYLCSVDSTGLRVNGYTFGSGTRLTVV.

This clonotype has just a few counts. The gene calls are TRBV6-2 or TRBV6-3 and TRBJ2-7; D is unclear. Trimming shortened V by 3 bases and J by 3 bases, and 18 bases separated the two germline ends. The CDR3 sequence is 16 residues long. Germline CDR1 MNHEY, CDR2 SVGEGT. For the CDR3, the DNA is TGTGCCAGCAGTTATTCCCCTAACAAGCCCTACTACGAGCAGTACTTC. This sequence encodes CASSYSPNKPYYEQYF.

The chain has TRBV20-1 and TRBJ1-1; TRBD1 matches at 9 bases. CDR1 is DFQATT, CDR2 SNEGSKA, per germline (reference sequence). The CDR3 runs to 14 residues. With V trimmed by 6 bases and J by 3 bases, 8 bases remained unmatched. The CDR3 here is CSAHRTGEDTEAFF. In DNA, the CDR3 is TGCAGTGCCCACCGGACAGGGGAGGACACTGAAGCTTTCTTT.

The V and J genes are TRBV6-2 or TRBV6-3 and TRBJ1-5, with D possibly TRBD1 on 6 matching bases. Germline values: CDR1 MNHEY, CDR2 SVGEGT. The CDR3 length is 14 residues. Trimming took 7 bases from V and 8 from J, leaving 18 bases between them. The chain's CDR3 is CASNQQGSSEPQHF. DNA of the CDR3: TGTGCCAGCAACCAACAGGGAAGTAGTGAGCCCCAGCATTTT.

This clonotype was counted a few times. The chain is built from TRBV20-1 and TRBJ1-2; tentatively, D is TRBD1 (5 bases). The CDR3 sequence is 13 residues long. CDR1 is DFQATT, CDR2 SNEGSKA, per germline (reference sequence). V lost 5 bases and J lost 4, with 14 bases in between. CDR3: CSAPGQGGYGYTF. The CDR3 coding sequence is TGCAGTGCTCCCGGTCAGGGAGGCTATGGCTACACCTTC.

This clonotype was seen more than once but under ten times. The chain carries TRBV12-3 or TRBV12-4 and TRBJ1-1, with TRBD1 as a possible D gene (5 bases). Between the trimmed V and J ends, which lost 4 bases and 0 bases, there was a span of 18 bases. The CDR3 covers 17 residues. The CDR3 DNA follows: TGTGCCAGCAGTTCCCTAAGGGGAGCAGCCGTGAACACTGAAGCTTTCTTT. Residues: CASSSLRGAAVNTEAFF.

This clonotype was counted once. The CDR3 DNA sequence: TGTGCCATCACCCCAGGGGTCAGCACAGATACGCAGTATTTT. This sequence encodes CAITPGVSTDTQYF. This chain joins TRBV10-3 and TRBJ2-3; D is possibly TRBD1 (6 bases). The V gene's germline CDR1 is ENHRY and CDR2 SYGVKD. Trimming removed 7 bases from V and 0 bases from J, with 11 bases in between. The CDR3 is 14 residues long.

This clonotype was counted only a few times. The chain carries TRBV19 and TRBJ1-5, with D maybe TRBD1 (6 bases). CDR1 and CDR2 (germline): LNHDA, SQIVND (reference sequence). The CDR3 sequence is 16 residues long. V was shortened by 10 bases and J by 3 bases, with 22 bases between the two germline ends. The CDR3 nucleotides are TGTGCCACCTCCAGGACAGCCCGAGCCCACAATCAGCCCCAGCATTTT. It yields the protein CATSRTARAHNQPQHF.

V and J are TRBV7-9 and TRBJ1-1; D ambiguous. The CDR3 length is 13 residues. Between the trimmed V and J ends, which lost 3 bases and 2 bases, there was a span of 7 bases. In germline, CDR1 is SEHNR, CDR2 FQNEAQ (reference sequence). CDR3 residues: CASSFNFNTEAFF. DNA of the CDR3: TGTGCCAGCAGCTTTAACTTTAACACTGAAGCTTTCTTT.

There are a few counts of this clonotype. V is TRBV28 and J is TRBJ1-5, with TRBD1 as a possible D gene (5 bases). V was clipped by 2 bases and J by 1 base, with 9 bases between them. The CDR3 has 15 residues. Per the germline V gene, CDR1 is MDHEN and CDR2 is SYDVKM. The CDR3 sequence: CASSLTQGSNQPQHF. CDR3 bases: TGTGCCAGCAGTTTAACGCAGGGCAGCAATCAGCCCCAGCATTTT.